One and the same sample provided the 3 T cell receptor beta chains below, sequenced in a study of blood T cell repertoires in COVID-19. Sequencing used immunoSEQ multiplex PCR; TCRdb keeps in-frame clones, though not all of them. The profile shows 65,000 to 85,000 clones, about four fifths of them singletons. The source material was peripheral blood. These receptors originate from a woman at least 80 years old with active or convalescent COVID-19.

This clone was found once. The chain couples TRBV7-2 to TRBJ1-5; D uncertain. This CDR3 has 15 residues. The V gene lost 1 base and the J gene lost 1 base, with 8 bases spanning the gap. In germline, CDR1 is SGHTA, CDR2 FQGNSA. CDR3 sequence reads: CASSLDGWSNQPQHF. CDR3 DNA: TGTGCCAGCAGCTTAGACGGGTGGAGCAATCAGCCCCAGCATTTT. Supplemented by reference TRBV7-2 and TRBJ1-5, the full variable domain reads GAGVSQSPSNKVTEKGKDVELRCDPISGHTALYWYRQSLGQGLEFLIYFQGNSAPDKSGLPSDRFSAERTGGSVSTLTIQRTQQEDSAVYLCASSLDGWSNQPQHFGDGTRLSIL.

The chain has TRBV15 and TRBJ1-3; TRBD1 matches at 8 bases. CDR1 and CDR2 from the germline V gene are LNHNV and YYDKDF (reference sequence). The CDR3 runs to 15 residues. Trimming at V came to 1 base and at J to 4 bases, leaving 3 bases not matched to a gene. The CDR3 loop reads CATSRGDRSGNTIYF. The CDR3 DNA reads TGTGCCACCAGCAGAGGGGACAGGTCCGGAAACACCATATATTTT.

The chain recombines TRBV30 with TRBJ1-3, with 7 bases matching TRBD1. Per germline, CDR1 GTSNPN and CDR2 SVGIG (reference sequence). The CDR3 spans 16 residues. J gave up 1 base and V 3 bases, and 9 bases lay outside the gene matches. The CDR3 region is CAWRDRKLLSGNTIYF. For the CDR3, the DNA is TGTGCCTGGAGGGACAGGAAACTCTTGTCTGGAAACACCATATATTTT. Full variable domain (outside the CDR3, taken from reference TRBV30 and TRBJ1-3): SQTIHQWPATLVQPVGSPLSLECTVEGTSNPNLYWYRQAAGRGLQLLFYSVGIGQISSEVPQNLSASRPQDRQFILSSKKLLLSDSGFYLCAWRDRKLLSGNTIYFGEGSWLTVV.